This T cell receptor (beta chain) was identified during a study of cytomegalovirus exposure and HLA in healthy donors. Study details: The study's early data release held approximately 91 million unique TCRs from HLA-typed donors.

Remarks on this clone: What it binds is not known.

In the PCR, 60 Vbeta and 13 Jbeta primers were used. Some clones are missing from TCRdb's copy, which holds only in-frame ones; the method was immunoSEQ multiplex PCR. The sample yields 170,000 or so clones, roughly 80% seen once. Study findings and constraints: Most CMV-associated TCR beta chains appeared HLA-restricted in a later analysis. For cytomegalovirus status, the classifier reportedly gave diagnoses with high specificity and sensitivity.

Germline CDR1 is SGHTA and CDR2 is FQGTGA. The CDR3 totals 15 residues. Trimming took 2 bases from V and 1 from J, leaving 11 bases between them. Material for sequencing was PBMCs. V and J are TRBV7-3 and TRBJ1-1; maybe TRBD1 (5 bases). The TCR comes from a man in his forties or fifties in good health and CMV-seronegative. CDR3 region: CASSLGGVGNTEAFF. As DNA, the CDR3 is TGTGCCAGCAGCTTAGGGGGGGTGGGGAACACTGAAGCTTTCTTT.